This T cell receptor beta chain was observed in a study of vaccination effects on CD4 cells after COVID-19 (dated by TCRdb to the early 2020s). Broadly, across the study: Post-vaccine samples across the study were collected a median of 72 days after the second dose, with a range of 14 to 241. In both COVID-19 convalescent patients and infection-naive vaccine recipients, the study compared SARS-CoV-2 spike-specific CD4+ TCR repertoires from before mRNA vaccination with those from after it. A total of nine to ten COVID-19 convalescent patients and a handful of SARS-CoV-2-naive healthy vaccine recipients were included in the full study. The Oncomine TCR Beta short-read assay on an Illumina iSeq 100 was used to sequence cultures from other donors in the study. Beyond this particular receptor, the publication reports: The study was limited by a small number of convalescent patients, and early post-infection timepoints were lacking. In healthy vaccine recipients, vaccine-induced clones were almost all SARS-CoV-2 mono-reactive, with only 1 of 255 cross-reactive with common cold coronaviruses. Clones induced by infection and clones induced by vaccination both contracted markedly at late timepoints after vaccination, which fits with T cell responses waning over time.

To identify antigen-specific CD4+ T cell clonotypes by their expansion, the ViraFEST assay first stimulated PBMC with viral peptide pools and then applied TCR sequencing. After 10 days of culture, CD4+ T cells were isolated with the EasySep CD4+ T cell isolation kit. Each participant received two doses of an mRNA SARS-CoV-2 vaccine, either BNT162b2 or mRNA-1273. Negative nucleocapsid antibody results before and after vaccination confirmed that the healthy vaccine recipients had no prior SARS-CoV-2 infection. Two million PBMC per well were cultured with about 9.6 ug/ml peptides in IMDM containing 5% human AB serum, about 9 IU/ml IL-2 and gentamicin. Half of the culture medium was replaced with fresh IL-2-containing medium on days 3 and 7. Unless noted otherwise, every peptide stimulation condition was grown in triplicate wells. Using Ficoll-Paque Plus gradient centrifugation, PBMC were separated from whole blood and then either used fresh or cryopreserved at -140C. Overlapping peptide pools spanned the spike proteins of SARS-CoV-2 and the common cold coronaviruses HCoV-NL63, HCoV-OC43 and HCoV-229E. The QIAamp micro DNA kit was used to extract genomic DNA from the cultured CD4+ T cells.

Comments on this clone: Its antigen remains undetermined. No much larger clone exists at a distance of one base, and base qualities are not known.

The protocol used for the library was the immunoSEQ multiplex PCR assay. DNA from the CD4+ T cells that had been cultured and isolated underwent TCR beta CDR3 sequencing. Per the authors' processing: The analysis removed non-productive TCR sequences, trimmed reads to the CDR3 region, and retained only CDR3s that were 7 or more amino acids long. The MANAFEST web app was used to pick out antigen-specific clonotypes by comparing their expansion in peptide wells with that in reference cultures. Positive clones required FDR<0.05 expansion versus reference and all other wells, odds ratio above 5, and frequency above 0.1% in two replicate wells. Clonotypes significantly expanded in SARS-CoV-2 spike wells and in at least one common cold coronavirus spike condition were defined as cross-reactive. Using the stringdist R package, CDR3 similarity was measured by Levenshtein distance, and unrooted trees were constructed with ape in R 3.6.1. This is the immuneACCESS table as TCRdb keeps it, with only in-frame sequences that have V and J called. A part of the clones is gone; compared with another copy, unresolved V genes explain less than half, and the rest is unexplained. V and J calls and clone size come straight from that table; D and trimming were deduced from the DNA. The sample includes about 66,000 clones, with less than 80% observed a single time. Roughly 0.94% of the sample belongs to the ten largest clones.

After removal of 0 bases from V and 9 bases from J, the junction retains 11 bases not matched to a gene. The CDR3 starts with the cysteine, ends with the phenylalanine, and has 16 residues. This entry keeps only the CDR3 DNA: 48 bases, framed from base 1. The germline V gene specifies SGDLS as CDR1 and YYNGEE as CDR2. The sample consisted of CD4+ T cells from PBMCs cultured with HCoV-OC43 spike peptides, taken after COVID-19 vaccination. In light of the paper, this sample's cell subset or site label describes: HCoV-OC43 spike overlapping peptide pool stimulation. The sequence is built from TRBV9 and TRBJ2-1; 8 bases in between match TRBD2. This receptor was obtained from a human donor who received a COVID-19 vaccine. The CDR3 here reads CASSVVRGGLLAEQFF. The DNA reads TGTGCCAGCAGCGTAGTCCGGGGGGGCCTTTTGGCTGAGCAGTTCTTC.